Following are 17 T cell receptor beta chains from one sample sequenced in a study of CD8 T cells in Susac syndrome. RNA in amounts of roughly 0.5 to 1 ug was reverse transcribed with random hexamers. A single record per CDR3 protein comes from TCRdb applying MiXCR to the immunoSEQ multiplex PCR reads. The profile shows more than 70,000 distinct CDR3 sequences, approximately 94% of them singletons. The sample comprised CD8+ T cells from PBMCs. These TCRs come from a human donor with Susac syndrome.

The rearrangement joins TRBV9 to TRBJ2-3; D remains ambiguous. The ends were cut back, 0 bases at V and 0 bases at J, with 5 bases in the middle. CDR1 and CDR2 from the germline V gene are SGDLS and YYNGEE. The CDR3 is 14 amino acids. The CDR3 region is CASSVVSSTDTQYF. The CDR3 DNA reads TGTGCCAGCAGCGTAGTATCCAGCACAGATACGCAGTATTTT. Filled out from reference TRBV9 and TRBJ2-3, the complete variable domain reads DSGVTQTPKHLITATGQRVTLRCSPRSGDLSVYWYQQSLDQGLQFLIQYYNGEERAKGNILERFSAQQFPDLHSELNLSSLELGDSALYFCASSVVSSTDTQYFGPGTRLTVL.

The chain has TRBV12-3 or TRBV12-4 and TRBJ2-1; 9 bases agree with TRBD2. The CDR3 totals 15 residues. J lost 6 bases, V lost 6 bases, and 9 bases had no gene match. The CDR3 reads CASSYRRGGGNEQFF. In DNA form, the CDR3 reads TGTGCCAGCAGCTATCGTCGCGGGGGGGGCAATGAGCAGTTCTTC.

This chain uses TRBV9 with TRBJ2-5; 9 bases agree with TRBD2. The J segment lost 5 bases and the V segment lost 0 bases, leaving 8 bases of the junction unmatched. Germline CDR1 is SGDLS and CDR2 is YYNGEE. The CDR3 length is 16 residues. In DNA, the CDR3 is TGTGCCAGCAGCGTAGCTGGCGGGGGGGCGGGGGAGACCCAGTACTTC. Translation: CASSVAGGGAGETQYF.

The chain combines TRBV29-1 with TRBJ2-7, with D possibly matching TRBD1 (5 bases). The CDR3 contains 14 residues. Trimming cost V 3 bases and J 0 bases, with 12 bases left between them. The V gene's germline CDR1 is SQVTM and CDR2 ANQGSEA. The CDR3 coding sequence is TGCAGCGTTGAGAAAGGCGACAGCTCCTACGAGCAGTACTTC. It yields the protein CSVEKGDSSYEQYF.

The chain uses TRBV2 and TRBJ1-1; D is unclear. The V gene's germline CDR1 is SNHLY and CDR2 FYNNEI. The CDR3 loop spans 11 amino acids. CDR3 sequence (DNA): TGTGAGTCAGCCCAGAACACTGAAGCTTTCTTT. This encodes CESAQNTEAFF.

V usage is TRBV30 and J usage is TRBJ1-3; perhaps TRBD1 as D (6 bases). Trimming took off 7 bases at V and 0 bases at J, with 10 bases between the two ends. The germline V gene has CDR1 GTSNPN and CDR2 SVGIG (reference sequence). The CDR3 runs to 13 residues. CDR3 in amino acids: CALQGNSGNTIYF. The CDR3 DNA follows: TGTGCCTTACAGGGCAACTCTGGAAACACCATATATTTT.

V gene TRBV2 combines with J gene TRBJ2-1, with D perhaps matching TRBD2 (5 bases). CDR3 length: 15 amino acids. Germline CDR1 is SNHLY and CDR2 is FYNNEI. CDR3 in DNA: TGTGCTCACGCGGGCCTCTTTAGCTCCTACAATGAGCAGTTCTTC. It codes for CAHAGLFSSYNEQFF.

The chain carries TRBV27 and TRBJ2-7; tentative D call: TRBD1 (5 bases). The CDR3 loop spans 12 amino acids. Looked up from germline, CDR1 is MNHEY and CDR2 is SMNVEV (reference sequence). The V gene lost 9 bases and the J gene lost 3 bases, with 12 bases spanning the gap. CDR3 DNA sequence: TGTGCCAGGAGTGACAGAGACTACGAGCAGTACTTC. Its translation is CARSDRDYEQYF.

The chain is built from TRBV27 and TRBJ1-1, with a tentative D call TRBD1 (5 bases). Trimming removed 1 base at V and 1 base at J, with 7 bases between. The CDR3 runs to 14 residues. Per the germline V gene, CDR1 is MNHEY and CDR2 is SMNVEV (reference sequence). The CDR3 coding sequence is TGTGCCAGCAGTTTATTGGGGGAGAACACTGAAGCTTTCTTT. It codes for CASSLLGENTEAFF.

This chain links TRBV9 with TRBJ2-1; TRBD2 matches 9 bases. With V trimmed by 4 bases and J by 8 bases, 10 bases remained unmatched. This CDR3 has 15 amino acids. Germline assignment: CDR1 SGDLS and CDR2 YYNGEE. CDR3 coding DNA: TGTGCCAGCAGCCCCCGGGGTAGCGGGGGATATGAGCAGTTCTTC. This encodes CASSPRGSGGYEQFF.

This chain connects TRBV11-2 to TRBJ2-1; 15 bases agree with TRBD2. V shed 5 bases, J shed 4 bases, and the junction held 18 bases outside the gene matches. The germline V gene has CDR1 SGHAT and CDR2 FQNNGV. The CDR3 runs 21 residues. CDR3 protein: CASSPSSFSGLAGGKYNEQFF. The CDR3, as DNA: TGTGCCAGCAGCCCTAGTTCCTTCTCGGGACTAGCGGGGGGAAAATACAATGAGCAGTTCTTC.

The rearrangement links TRBV10-3 to TRBJ2-5, with 8 bases identical to TRBD1. Germline trimming cut 7 bases from V and 5 bases from J; bases unmatched to any gene: 12. This CDR3 contains 15 residues. Germline lookup yields CDR1 ENHRY and CDR2 SYGVKD. The CDR3 DNA reads TGTGCCATCACTCCATCGACAGGGGTCGGGGAGACCCAGTACTTC. Encoded protein: CAITPSTGVGETQYF.

V is TRBV29-1 and J is TRBJ2-1, with D perhaps matching TRBD1 (6 bases). This CDR3 spans 14 amino acids. V was trimmed by 6 bases and J by 0 bases, leaving 12 bases between them. Per the germline V gene, CDR1 is SQVTM and CDR2 is ANQGSEA. The CDR3 sequence: CSVLTGSSYNEQFF. In DNA, the CDR3 is TGCAGCGTGCTGACAGGCAGCTCCTACAATGAGCAGTTCTTC.

The genes are TRBV19 and TRBJ1-1; no clear D gene. Per germline, CDR1 LNHDA and CDR2 SQIVND (reference sequence). The CDR3 has 15 amino acids. Trimming left V 5 bases short and J 2 bases short, with 15 bases between. The CDR3: CASSYTGGPNTEAFF. In nucleotides, the CDR3 is TGTGCCAGTAGTTACACCGGAGGCCCCAACACTGAAGCTTTCTTT.

This clonotype was found once. This chain links TRBV7-9 with TRBJ2-3; 7 bases agree with TRBD1. The germline gives CDR1 SEHNR, CDR2 FQNEAQ (reference sequence). The CDR3 has 16 amino acids. The V segment lost 5 bases and the J segment 2 bases; nucleotides outside the gene matches: 10. The DNA for the CDR3 is TGTGCCAGCAGCCCCAAGACAGGGATCAACACAGATACGCAGTATTTT. Residues: CASSPKTGINTDTQYF.

The genes are TRBV12-3 or TRBV12-4 and TRBJ2-1; D is possibly TRBD2 (7 bases). This CDR3 comprises 16 residues. Trimming pared 3 bases from V and 4 bases from J, leaving 16 bases between. For the CDR3, the DNA is TGTGCCAGCAGTTTCCTAATAGGGGGGGGTTACAATGAGCAGTTCTTC. This translates into CASSFLIGGGYNEQFF.

The rearrangement links TRBV7-9 to TRBJ2-5; D unclear. The CDR3 is 14 amino acids. In germline, CDR1 is SEHNR, CDR2 FQNEAQ (reference sequence). V dropped 5 bases and J dropped 3 bases, with 13 bases sitting between them. CDR3 loop: CASSQDTLKETQYF. The CDR3 DNA is TGTGCCAGCAGCCAGGATACTTTGAAAGAGACCCAGTACTTC.